Shown below are 7 T cell receptor beta chains from a single sample sequenced in a study of glioma-infiltrating T cells. Using RNA template, CDR3s of TCR alpha and beta were amplified with iRepertoire arm-PCR. From the multiplex PCR reads, TCRdb called clonotypes with MiXCR, one entry per CDR3 protein. This sample has some 110,000 distinct CDR3 sequences, with approximately 25% found just once. Material for sequencing was glioma tissue, nonneoplastic brain tissue, or PBMCs (not recorded which). Receptors originate from a human donor with low-grade glioma or glioblastoma, undergoing nonglioma brain surgery, or in good health (not recorded which).

This clonotype was counted ten times or more. The V gene is TRBV7-7, the J gene TRBJ2-7; 10 bases line up with TRBD1. Per germline, CDR1 SSHAT and CDR2 FNYEAQ (reference sequence). This CDR3 is built from 15 residues. V lost 5 bases to trimming and J lost 7 bases; unmatched junction nucleotides: 11. The CDR3 protein is CASSPQGTGEEEQYF. The DNA of the CDR3 is TGTGCCAGCAGCCCCCAGGGGACAGGGGAGGAGGAGCAGTACTTC. The complete variable domain, with remaining parts taken from reference TRBV7-7 and TRBJ2-7, reads GAGVSQSPRYKVTKRGQDVTLRCDPISSHATLYWYQQALGQGPEFLTYFNYEAQPDKSGLPSDRFSAERPEGSISTLTIQRTEQRDSAMYRCASSPQGTGEEEQYFGPGTRLTVT.

V gene TRBV29-1 combines with J gene TRBJ2-7; D gene unclear. The length of the CDR3 is 12 residues. Trimming cost V 0 bases and J 0 bases, with 3 bases left between them. Germline assignment: CDR1 SQVTM and CDR2 ANQGSEA. The CDR3 nucleotides are TGCAGCGTTGAAGAGGCCTCCTACGAGCAGTACTTC. Its translation is CSVEEASYEQYF.

The chain carries TRBV29-1 and TRBJ2-3, with TRBD1 identical over 7 bases. The length of the CDR3 is 13 residues. J lost 2 bases, V lost 7 bases, and 6 bases had no gene match. Germline lookup yields CDR1 SQVTM and CDR2 ANQGSEA. CDR3 residues: CSASGQVTDTQYF. The DNA of the CDR3 is TGCAGCGCGAGTGGACAGGTCACAGATACGCAGTATTTT.

The sample holds many counts of this clonotype. V and J are TRBV18 and TRBJ1-1, with D maybe TRBD1 (6 bases). There are 15 residues in the CDR3. Germline V gene sequence: CDR1 KGHSH, CDR2 LQKENI. Between the trimmed V and J ends, which lost 4 bases and 4 bases, there was a span of 16 bases. The CDR3: CASSLPTGIGTEAFF. Written as DNA, the CDR3 is TGTGCCAGCTCACTACCTACAGGGATTGGCACTGAAGCTTTCTTT.

This clonotype was counted only a few times. This may be a read error, as it is one base from a much larger clone. Because the CDR3 is missing its conserved closing phenylalanine or tryptophan, this is likely a read error. The V and J genes are TRBV6-1 and TRBJ2-5; 7 nucleotides align to TRBD1. CDR1 is MNHNS, CDR2 SASEGT, per germline. Trimming took 4 bases from V and 4 from J; bases not matched to a gene: 9. CDR3 length equals 15 residues. CDR3 DNA: TGTGCCAGCAGTGGTGACAGGGTCATAGGAGAGACCCAGTACTCC. Translation: CASSGDRVIGETQYS.

This clonotype was seen a handful of times. The V call is TRBV3-1, the J call TRBJ1-1; 7 bases agree with TRBD1. This CDR3 is 15 amino acids long. V was clipped by 4 bases and J by 1 base; unmatched bases: 6. Germline V gene lookup returns CDR1 LGHDT and CDR2 YNNKEL (reference sequence). In DNA, the CDR3 is TGTGCCAGCAGCCCGCTGGACAGGCCGAACACTGAAGCTTTCTTT. Amino acid sequence: CASSPLDRPNTEAFF.

This clonotype was seen only a few times. The rearrangement joins TRBV27 to TRBJ1-1; TRBD1 is a possible D gene (5 bases). CDR3 size: 18 residues. Germline CDR1 MNHEY, CDR2 SMNVEV (reference sequence). Trimming stripped 2 bases from V and 6 bases from J, with 25 bases between. The CDR3 region is CASSLTPGGAGAGPEAFF. The CDR3 coding sequence is TGTGCCAGCAGTTTAACTCCAGGAGGGGCAGGCGCCGGGCCTGAAGCTTTCTTT.